Reported below is one TCR beta chain. Its antigen has not been determined. One base away there is no much larger clone; base qualities are not given. Donors were approximately 42 systemically healthy Caucasian individuals from Russia aged roughly 6 to 90 years. Ten milliliters of peripheral blood were drawn from each donor into EDTA-treated Vacutainer tubes. Ficoll-Paque density-gradient centrifugation was used to isolate PBMCs, with at least 7 million per sample. Total RNA was extracted from PBMCs with Trizol reagent, with at least 5 micrograms obtained per sample. The percentages of naive CD45RAhigh/CD27high T cells were determined by flow cytometry on a PBMC aliquot from every donor. The source of the sample is a study of blood T cells in healthy people across ages (dated by TCRdb to about 2015). About the study as a whole: Template switching captured roughly one uniquely barcoded TCR beta cDNA molecule per two T cells in model experiments. To track age-related changes in TCR beta repertoire diversity, the study relied on deep sequencing normalized with unique cDNA molecular identifiers. The donors were divided into four age groups: young (average around 15 years), middle-aged (about 39), aged (approximately 62) and long-lived (about 79). The study analyzed two additional independent replicas of 1 million unique cDNA reads from the same blood draw for two donors, one aged 18 to 30 and one aged 80 or older. The research as a whole found: The percentage of naive T cells measured by flow cytometry correlated strongly with observed TCR beta diversity. Observed TCR beta diversity per million T cells fell roughly linearly with age, and a significant reduction was already apparent by age around 44. Because donor CMV infection status was unknown, age-related changes in expanded clonotypes were potentially confounded. The long-lived group showed more naive CD4+ T cells, fewer expanded clones and increased TCR diversity than the aged group, suggesting age selection. Total diversity estimates from one million sequenced T cells were considered lower bounds and underestimates. Bulk unsorted PBMC profiling prevented conclusive comparison of naive and antigen-experienced compartments.

Via the germline V gene (reference sequence), CDR1 is SGHNT and CDR2 YYREEE. The CDR3 spans 15 residues, from the cysteine through the phenylalanine. Just the 45-base CDR3 DNA is kept, in frame starting at base 1. Trimmed from V: 1 base; trimmed from J: 4 bases; junction bases lacking a gene match: 5. Receptors were amplified or captured by 5' RACE. Sequenced on an Illumina HiSeq 2500. The second PCR ran for roughly 7 to 12 cycles and used a J-beta primer mix along with a sample-barcoded 5' primer. A template-switch 5' adaptor carrying 12 random nucleotides introduced a unique molecular identifier onto each TCR beta cDNA molecule. Each sample yielded at least 3 million CDR3-containing paired-end reads. All of the RNA was converted into first-strand cDNA using the Mint cDNA synthesis kit, with a TRBC-specific oligonucleotide serving as the primer. All cDNA was treated with uracil-DNA glycosylase and then went through a first 18-cycle PCR with the universal primers M1SS and BC2_uni_R. Per the authors' processing: Normalization of each sample was performed by random selection of 1 million high-quality reads, each carrying a distinct molecular identifier. Reads with shared molecular identifiers were discarded instead of being binned into consensus sequences. MiTCR, run with a Q25 quality threshold and the strictest error-elimination algorithm, handled CDR3 identification, clonotype clustering and error correction. A nonparametric unseen species model with Euler transformation was used to estimate lower-bound total TCR beta diversity. The public sequencing data were trimmed at Q25 with fastp and processed into clonotypes with MiXCR by TCRdb, which kept only in-frame beta chains. Each record represents a unique CDR3 protein, reported with the most common genes and DNA among its rows. The V and J calls reflect TCRdb's pipeline rather than the authors' work. The sample table contains some 850,000 distinct CDR3 sequences; only one count was recorded for roughly 26% of them. The ten top clones hold less than 3.5% of the sample.

These data were likewise used in another study, on T cells of mothers and their children. The second publication reports: Nine systemically healthy Caucasian individuals, comprising three mothers and their six children, were included as donors. cDNA synthesis used all of the extracted RNA, with approximately 1.4 ug of RNA in each 15 ul reaction. In the second PCR, the M1S primer added sample barcodes and 2-4 random nucleotides. Each mother yielded over 9 million TCR beta CDR3 reads and each child 3 million to 3.5 million reads. TCR recombination output is similarly shaped by thymic selection in related and unrelated pairs, with a minor effect exerted by inherited differences. Normalized repertoire overlap was always found to be slightly, but never significantly, higher in related mother-child pairs than in unrelated mother-child pairs. With a sensitivity of about 100 clones per million clonotypes, no persistent microchimeric T cell clones were detected. To look for features that set related mother-child pairs apart from unrelated individuals, the researchers ran deep NGS to compare the TCR beta repertoires of mothers and children. The mean age was roughly 44 +/- 4 years for the mothers and about 12 +/- 4 years for the children. After adapter ligation with NEBNext reagents, the libraries were sequenced on Illumina HiSeq 2000 with 100+100 nt paired-end reads. Mother and child libraries were prepared a month apart and sequenced in separate runs to prevent cross-contamination. Each donor had between roughly 450,000 and 2,100,000 distinct TCR beta clonotypes identified. Naive TCR beta clonotypes were estimated from low-frequency clonotypes matched to each donor's FACS-determined naive share, without sorting.

What was sequenced was blood. This sequence was found in a boy aged 5-17 years in good health. The chain joins TRBV5-4 to TRBJ2-5; 9 nucleotides in the junction match TRBD2. The CDR3 reads as follows: CASSLQRGAGETQYF. The DNA sequence is given as TGTGCCAGCAGCTTGCAGCGGGGGGCCGGAGAGACCCAGTACTTC.